Listed here is a single TCR beta chain. The table lists this clonotype with a few counts. Its binding antigen is unknown. Base quality data are lacking; no much larger clone is found one base away. Ficoll-Paque density gradient centrifugation was the method used to isolate PBMCs. This sample is drawn from a study of T-cell memory formation after mild COVID-19 (dated by TCRdb to 2020 to 2022). Concerning the study at large: Most TCR sequence clusters were specific to one of the two donors. Two young, previously healthy adult volunteers, one female and one male, were included in the cohort. T-cell clones expanding and contracting after mild COVID-19 in two donors were tracked by longitudinal TCRalpha and TCRbeta repertoire sequencing. What the study reported, not specific to this receptor: Contracting CD4+ clones turned up mainly in the CM and EM memory subsets, whereas EMRA was where CD8+ clones were enriched. Whether the second-wave clones peaking on day 37 were SARS-CoV-2 specific was not confirmed. The detection of some responding clones in pre-infection memory suggests that pre-existing cross-reactive memory T cells joined the SARS-CoV-2 response. Clones that contracted from day 15 to 85 showed balanced CD4/CD8 phenotypes, whereas a second wave of clones that expanded from day 15 to 37 leaned towards CD4+. Only two mild cases were covered in the study, and larger cohorts including severe cases with pre-infection samples were considered necessary.

The listed sequencing device is Illumina NovaSeq 6000. cDNA libraries for TCRalpha and TCRbeta were prepared by 5'RACE using constant-segment primers, with sample barcodes and unique molecular identifiers added. RNA was extracted from every sample with Trizol reagent. Libraries were amplified in two PCR steps, with a second sample barcode and Illumina TruSeq adapters added in the second step. Libraries were sequenced on an Illumina NovaSeq with 2 x 150 bp paired-end reads. The paper's processing steps were these. Reads were demultiplexed and collapsed into UMI-guided consensus sequences with migec v1.2.7. Using mixcr v2.1.11, UMI consensuses were aligned to TRA and TRB V and J templates and then assembled into clonotypes. A clonotype was counted as expanded or contracted only when both edgeR and NoisET called the clonotype significant, with the noise models trained on biological replicates. For edgeR calls, the cutoffs were a false discovery rate-adjusted p below 0.01 and a log2 fold-change threshold of 1. As an exploratory analysis of dynamics, PCA with hierarchical clustering was applied to max-normalized trajectories of the 1000 most abundant clonotypes. Separately sequenced CD4+ and CD8+ repertoires were used to assign a CD4 or CD8 phenotype to each responding clone. TCRdb's own reprocessing of the public reads used fastp at Q25 and MiXCR and kept productive beta chains. Each CDR3 protein gets just one entry, which takes the most common genes and DNA from the rows behind it. These V and J calls originate from TCRdb's pipeline instead of the authors' own analysis. This sample is represented by around 47,000 distinct CDR3 sequences; 7.5% to 10% of them were singletons. The ten most abundant clones make up 12% of the sample.

This sequence was found in an adult woman who had mild COVID-19 (a few samples of this study predate the infection). The sample titles of this study are shuffled in the database, so cell type and time point are left out; the donor was told from shared clones. Sequencing input: PBMCs or a T cell subset sorted from them (not recorded which).

CDR3 region: CASSPRQGREQFF. The DNA reads TGTGCCAGCAGCCCAAGACAAGGGAGGGAGCAGTTCTTC. The sequence is built from TRBV14 and TRBJ2-1, and TRBD2 may be the D gene, going by 6 matching bases. The CDR3, from cysteine to phenylalanine, totals 13 residues. CDR3 DNA only is kept here, 39 bases in frame from base 1. CDR1 is given as SGHDN and CDR2 as FVKESK, both from the germline V gene. The germline ends are 14 bases apart after V is trimmed by 4 bases and J by 10 bases.